A single sample is the source of the 19 T cell receptor beta chains below, sequenced in a study of Graves' ophthalmopathy and Graves' hyperthyroidism. RNA served as the template for amplifying TCR beta CDR3 regions. RT-PCR with HTBI primers came first, then second-round multiplex PCR. TCRdb reanalysed the multiplex PCR reads using MiXCR and keeps one entry per CDR3 protein. Of 650,000 to 900,000 distinct CDR3 sequences in the sample, about 44% were seen once. Sequenced input: peripheral blood. These receptors came from an adult man with Graves' ophthalmopathy.

This clonotype showed up many times. This chain links TRBV2 with TRBJ1-2, with a weak D call TRBD1 (5 bases). From germline, CDR1 is SNHLY and CDR2 FYNNEI. The CDR3 length is 14 residues. V dropped 10 bases and J dropped 2 bases, with 17 bases sitting between them. The CDR3 reads CAIVARGLNYGYTF. The CDR3 DNA sequence: TGTGCCATCGTGGCCCGGGGACTCAACTATGGCTACACCTTC. Together with reference TRBV2 and TRBJ1-2, the CDR3 gives the full variable domain: EPEVTQTPSHQVTQMGQEVILRCVPISNHLYFYWYRQILGQKVEFLVSFYNNEISEKSEIFDDQFSVERPDGSNFTLKIRSTKLEDSAMYFCAIVARGLNYGYTFGSGTRLTVV.

For this clonotype: Lacking the conserved final phenylalanine or tryptophan, this CDR3 likely reflects a read error. The chain is built from TRBV20-1 and TRBJ1-1; D not resolved. The V end lost 0 bases, the J end lost 0 bases, and 11 bases lay between the germline ends. From germline, CDR1 is DFQATT and CDR2 SNEGSKA (reference sequence). The CDR3 is 15 amino acids. In DNA form, the CDR3 reads TGCAGTGCTAGAGATCAAAGACAAGTGAACACTGAAGCTTTCCTT. Its translation: CSARDQRQVNTEAFL.

The rearrangement links TRBV29-1 to TRBJ2-7, with a tentative D call TRBD1 (6 bases). CDR1 and CDR2 (germline): SQVTM, ANQGSEA. V was cut by 7 bases and J by 5 bases, with 12 bases left in between. This CDR3 region has 11 residues. The CDR3: CSARGDHEQYF. The DNA for the CDR3 is TGCAGCGCCAGGGGAGACCACGAGCAGTACTTC.

In the case of this clonotype: No conserved phenylalanine or tryptophan is present at the end of the CDR3, so a read error is the likely explanation. The CDR3 spells CASSDRGRESPLHL. Here the CDR3 DNA reads TGTGCCAGCAGTGACAGGGGGCGCGAATCACCCCTCCACCTT. This chain links TRBV2 with TRBJ1-6; TRBD1 agrees at 8 bases. The CDR3 runs to 14 residues. Germline V CDR1 and CDR2: SNHLY, FYNNEI. V was pared by 3 bases and J by 10 bases, with 5 bases of the junction left unmatched.

The count of this clonotype is one. This sequence joins TRBV20-1 and TRBJ1-4; 8 bases line up with TRBD1. The CDR3 loop spans 13 amino acids. Per germline, CDR1 DFQATT and CDR2 SNEGSKA (reference sequence). Trimming took 6 bases from V and 10 from J; bases not matched to a gene: 10. The CDR3 reads CSAHQTGQGKLFF. The CDR3 DNA is TGCAGTGCCCACCAAACCGGACAGGGAAAACTGTTTTTT.

The chain combines TRBV12-3 or TRBV12-4 with TRBJ2-2; maybe TRBD1 (6 bases). V lost 4 bases and J lost 5, with 11 bases in between. This CDR3 has 14 residues. CDR3 bases: TGTGCCAGCAGTTCATTCGGACAGACCGGGGAGCTGTTTTTT. Amino acids: CASSSFGQTGELFF.

The rearrangement links TRBV2 to TRBJ2-5, with 7 positions matching TRBD1. V was clipped by 3 bases and J by 3 bases; unmatched bases: 7. The length of the CDR3 is 15 residues. Germline V CDR1 and CDR2: SNHLY, FYNNEI. The CDR3 loop reads CASSDTGVGEETQYF. In DNA, the CDR3 is TGTGCCAGCAGTGACACAGGGGTTGGAGAAGAGACCCAGTACTTC.

This CDR3 is CASSDLAGNYEQYF. For the CDR3, the DNA is TGTGCCAGCAGTGATCTCGCGGGAAACTACGAGCAGTACTTC. V gene TRBV2 combines with J gene TRBJ2-7, with D possibly being TRBD2 (6 bases). Per germline, CDR1 SNHLY and CDR2 FYNNEI. The V end was cut by 3 bases, the J end by 3 bases, with 12 bases between. This CDR3 is built from 14 residues.

This clonotype was detected a few times. This chain links TRBV2 with TRBJ1-2; 7 bases map to TRBD1. V gave up 6 bases and J gave up 0 bases; unmatched junction bases: 4. CDR3 length: 14 amino acids. Germline lookup yields CDR1 SNHLY and CDR2 FYNNEI. CDR3 sequence reads: CASRPGQPNYGYTF. The DNA of the CDR3 is TGTGCCAGCAGGCCGGGACAGCCTAACTATGGCTACACCTTC.

To note about this clonotype: This clone may be a read error of a much larger clone one base away. The V call is TRBV6-1, the J call TRBJ1-2, with D tentatively TRBD1 (6 bases). Germline V gives CDR1 MNHNS, CDR2 SASEGT. The CDR3 length is 12 residues. CDR3: CVSGWTDYGYTF. For the CDR3, the DNA is TGTGTCAGCGGATGGACAGACTATGGCTACACCTTC.

This clonotype was found a few times. The chain carries TRBV19 and TRBJ2-3; possibly TRBD2 for D (6 bases). From germline, CDR1 is LNHDA and CDR2 SQIVND (reference sequence). V was clipped by 4 bases and J by 3 bases, with 11 bases between them. This CDR3 spans 14 amino acids. For the CDR3, the DNA is TGTGCCAGTAGTACCCAGGGAGGAACAGATACGCAGTATTTT. This sequence encodes CASSTQGGTDTQYF.

The gene calls are TRBV5-4 and TRBJ2-5; 8 nucleotides match TRBD1. The CDR3 has 13 amino acids. V shed 7 bases and J 2 bases; nucleotides not matched to a gene: 4. From germline, CDR1 is SGHNT and CDR2 YYREEE (reference sequence). The CDR3 spells CASAGTGQETQYF. The CDR3 bases are TGTGCCAGCGCCGGGACAGGACAAGAGACCCAGTACTTC.

The rearrangement links TRBV7-6 to TRBJ1-2; TRBD1 agrees at 10 bases. CDR3 length equals 16 residues. Germline CDR1 is SGHVS and CDR2 is FNYEAQ. V trimming: 1 base; J trimming: 3 bases; junction bases outside the gene matches: 5. CDR3 bases: TGTGCCAGCAGCTTAGTTGGGGACAGGGGATACTATGGCTACACCTTC. This codes for CASSLVGDRGYYGYTF.

The V call is TRBV9, the J call TRBJ1-2, with 7 bases lining up with TRBD1. CDR3 length equals 16 residues. Germline V gene sequence: CDR1 SGDLS, CDR2 YYNGEE. The V and J ends lost 0 bases and 4 bases, in that order; junction bases with no gene match: 9. The CDR3 loop is CASSVVQGPGIYGYTF. The CDR3 DNA reads as TGTGCCAGCAGCGTAGTACAGGGGCCCGGGATCTATGGCTACACCTTC.

This clonotype was seen ten or more times. CDR3 in amino acids: CSVLQGTGDNYGYTF. The CDR3 coding sequence is TGCAGCGTCCTACAAGGGACAGGAGATAACTATGGCTACACCTTC. V and J are TRBV29-1 and TRBJ1-2; 8 nucleotides agree with TRBD1. This CDR3 has 15 amino acids. Per the germline V gene, CDR1 is SQVTM and CDR2 is ANQGSEA. V was clipped by 6 bases and J by 1 base; unmatched bases: 10.

The table lists this clonotype with many counts. The chain employs TRBV19 and TRBJ2-7; D remains unclear. Germline V gene data show CDR1 as LNHDA and CDR2 as SQIVND (reference sequence). The V end was cut by 4 bases, the J end by 2 bases, with 15 bases between. The CDR3 runs to 15 residues. DNA for the CDR3: TGTGCCAGTAGTAAAGTAGATTCCGGGCCCTACGAGCAGTACTTC. It yields the protein CASSKVDSGPYEQYF.

This clonotype was observed at least ten times. The CDR3 sequence: CSVVGSPAGEQYF. CDR3 bases: TGCAGCGTTGTGGGTTCCCCTGCGGGCGAGCAGTACTTC. This chain connects TRBV29-1 to TRBJ2-7; maybe TRBD2 (5 bases). The CDR3 sequence is 13 residues long. Germline assignment: CDR1 SQVTM and CDR2 ANQGSEA. V gave up 4 bases and J gave up 6 bases, with 16 bases separating them.

A few counts support this clonotype. The J gene is TRBJ2-7, the V gene TRBV11-2; 10 nucleotides agree with TRBD1. Germline V gives CDR1 SGHAT, CDR2 FQNNGV. The CDR3 is 15 residues long. V was clipped by 5 bases and J by 7 bases; unmatched bases: 11. In DNA, the CDR3 is TGTGCCAGCAGCCAAGAGGGGACAGGGGTCGGGGAGCAGTACTTC. Amino acids: CASSQEGTGVGEQYF.

Remarks on this clonotype: One end of the junction varies from germline; a read error may be responsible. V is TRBV10-3 and J is TRBJ2-5, with D tentatively TRBD1 (5 bases). Germline CDR1 ENHRY, CDR2 SYGVKD. There are 14 residues in the CDR3. CDR3 loop: CASSSFDSQETQYF. CDR3 nucleotides: TGTGCCAGCAGTTCCTTTGACAGTCAAGAGACCCAGTACTTC.